This TCR beta chain emerged from a study of cytomegalovirus exposure and HLA in healthy donors. Overall study results and limits: In vitro experiments confirmed that a few CMV-associated chains were specific for CMV antigens. There was a cluster of highly shared sequence variants that was likely a sequencing artifact.

The V gene's germline CDR1 is SGHVS and CDR2 FQNEAQ. Unmatched junction bases numbered 10, after V lost 5 bases and J lost 8 bases. This CDR3 is 14 amino acids long. 13 Jbeta primers and 60 Vbeta primers were used for the PCR. The protocol was immunoSEQ multiplex PCR, while the TCRdb copy is restricted to in-frame clones and leaves out a portion. The sample has about 180,000 clones, roughly 87% seen once. Notes on this clone: Its antigen remains unknown.

The V call is TRBV7-8, the J call TRBJ2-5, with TRBD2 matching 8 bases. The sequence was collected from a woman aged 50 to 65 in good health and CMV-seronegative. Sequenced input: PBMCs. The CDR3 nucleotides are TGTGCCAGCAGCCCAGCGGGAGTCATAAATACCCAGTACTTC. Translated, it gives CASSPAGVINTQYF.